This record concerns one T cell receptor (beta chain) sequence. This sample was taken from a study of blood T cell repertoires in COVID-19. The CDR3 loop spans 16 amino acids. In the authors' methods: From reference gene primer amplification, estimates of nucleated cell counts were derived. Sequencing was performed with immunoSEQ multiplex PCR; in TCRdb, only in-frame clones are kept and a portion is missing. V and J calls and clone size follow that table, whereas D and trimming were derived from the DNA. The sample includes some 140,000 clones, approximately 80% seen only once; the top ten take roughly 29%.

The chain combines TRBV21-1 with TRBJ1-3. TRBV21-1 is a pseudogene locus. The TCR was taken from an older woman with acute or convalescent COVID-19. The sequencing input was peripheral blood. CDR3: CASSKGGLLPGNTIYF. The CDR3 DNA reads as TGTGCCAGCAGCAAAGGAGGGCTCCTCCCTGGAAACACCATATATTTT.